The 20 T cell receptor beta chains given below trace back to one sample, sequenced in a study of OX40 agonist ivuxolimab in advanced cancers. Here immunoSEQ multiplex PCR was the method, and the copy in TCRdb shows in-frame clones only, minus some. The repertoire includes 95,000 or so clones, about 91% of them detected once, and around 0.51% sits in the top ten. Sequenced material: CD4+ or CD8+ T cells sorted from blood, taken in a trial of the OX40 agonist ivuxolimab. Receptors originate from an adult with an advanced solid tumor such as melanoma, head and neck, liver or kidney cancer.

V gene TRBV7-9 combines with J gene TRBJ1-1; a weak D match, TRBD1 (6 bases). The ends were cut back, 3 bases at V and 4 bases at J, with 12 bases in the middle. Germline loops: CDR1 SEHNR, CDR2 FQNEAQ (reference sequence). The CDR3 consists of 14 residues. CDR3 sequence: CASSFAGATTEAFF. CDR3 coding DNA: TGTGCCAGCAGCTTTGCAGGGGCCACCACTGAAGCTTTCTTT.

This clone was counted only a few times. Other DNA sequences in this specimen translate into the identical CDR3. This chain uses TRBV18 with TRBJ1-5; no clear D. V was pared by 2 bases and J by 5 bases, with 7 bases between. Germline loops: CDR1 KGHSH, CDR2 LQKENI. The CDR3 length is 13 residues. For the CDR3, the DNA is TGTGCCAGCTCACCAGGGCTGGATCAGCCCCAGCATTTT. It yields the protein CASSPGLDQPQHF.

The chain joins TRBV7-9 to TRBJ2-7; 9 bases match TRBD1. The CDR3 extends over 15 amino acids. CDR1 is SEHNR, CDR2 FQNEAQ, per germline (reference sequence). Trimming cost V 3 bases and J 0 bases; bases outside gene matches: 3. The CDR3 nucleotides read TGTGCCAGCAGCTTGATGACAGGGGGCTCCTACGAGCAGTACTTC. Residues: CASSLMTGGSYEQYF.

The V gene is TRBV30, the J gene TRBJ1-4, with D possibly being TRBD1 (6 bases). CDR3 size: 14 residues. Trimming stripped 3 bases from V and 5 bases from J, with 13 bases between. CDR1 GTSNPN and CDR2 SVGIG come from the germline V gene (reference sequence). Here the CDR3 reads CAWRYRVRNEKLFF. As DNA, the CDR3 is TGTGCCTGGAGGTACAGGGTAAGAAATGAAAAACTGTTTTTT. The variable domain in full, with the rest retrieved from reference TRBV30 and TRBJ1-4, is SQTIHQWPATLVQPVGSPLSLECTVEGTSNPNLYWYRQAAGRGLQLLFYSVGIGQISSEVPQNLSASRPQDRQFILSSKKLLLSDSGFYLCAWRYRVRNEKLFFGSGTQLSVL.

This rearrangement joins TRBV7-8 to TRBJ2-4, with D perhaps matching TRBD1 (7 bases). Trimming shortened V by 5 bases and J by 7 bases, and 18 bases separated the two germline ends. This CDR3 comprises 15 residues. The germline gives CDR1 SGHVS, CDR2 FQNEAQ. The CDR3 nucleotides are TGTGCCAGCAGCATTGACAGGGTTGGGGGGAACATTCAGTACTTC. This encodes CASSIDRVGGNIQYF.

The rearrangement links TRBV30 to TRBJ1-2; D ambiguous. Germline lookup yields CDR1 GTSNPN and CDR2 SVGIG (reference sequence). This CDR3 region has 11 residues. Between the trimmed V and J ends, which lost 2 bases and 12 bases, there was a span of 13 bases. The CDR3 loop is CAWSKGGINTF. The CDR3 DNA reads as TGTGCCTGGAGTAAGGGTGGGATAAACACCTTC.

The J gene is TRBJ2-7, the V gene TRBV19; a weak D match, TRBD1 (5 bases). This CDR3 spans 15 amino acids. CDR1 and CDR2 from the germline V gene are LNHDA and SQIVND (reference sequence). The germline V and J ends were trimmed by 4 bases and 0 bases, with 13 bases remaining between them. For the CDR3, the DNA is TGTGCCAGTAGTAAGGTCGGTCAGGGCTCCTACGAGCAGTACTTC. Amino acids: CASSKVGQGSYEQYF.

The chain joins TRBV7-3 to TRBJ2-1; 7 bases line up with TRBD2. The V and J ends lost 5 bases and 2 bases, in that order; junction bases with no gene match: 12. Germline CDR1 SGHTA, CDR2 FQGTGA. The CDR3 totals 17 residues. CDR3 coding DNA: TGTGCCAGCAGCCCTGGGGGTATTGGGAGGGCCTACAATGAGCAGTTCTTC. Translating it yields CASSPGGIGRAYNEQFF.

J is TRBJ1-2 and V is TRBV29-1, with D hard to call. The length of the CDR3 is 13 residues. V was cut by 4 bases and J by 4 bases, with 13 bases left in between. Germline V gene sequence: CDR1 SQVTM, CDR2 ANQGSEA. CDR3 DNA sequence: TGCAGCGTTGGCAGTCAAAACATCTATGGCTACACCTTC. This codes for CSVGSQNIYGYTF. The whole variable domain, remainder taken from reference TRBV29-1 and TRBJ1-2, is SAVISQKPSRDICQRGTSLTIQCQVDSQVTMMFWYRQQPGQSLTLIATANQGSEATYESGFVIDKFPISRPNLTFSTLTVSNMSPEDSSIYLCSVGSQNIYGYTFGSGTRLTVV.

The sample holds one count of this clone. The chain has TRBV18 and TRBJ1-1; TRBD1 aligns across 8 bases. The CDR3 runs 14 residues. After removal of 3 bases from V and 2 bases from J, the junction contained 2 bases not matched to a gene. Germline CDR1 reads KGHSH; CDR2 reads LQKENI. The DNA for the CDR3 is TGTGCCAGCTCACCGGGGACAGGCAACACTGAAGCTTTCTTT. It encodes CASSPGTGNTEAFF.

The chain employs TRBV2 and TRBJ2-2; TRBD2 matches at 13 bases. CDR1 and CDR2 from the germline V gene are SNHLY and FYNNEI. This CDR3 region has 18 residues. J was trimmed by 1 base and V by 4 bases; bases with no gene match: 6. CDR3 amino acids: CASSVETSGRRNTGELFF. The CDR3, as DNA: TGTGCCAGCAGTGTTGAGACTAGCGGGAGGCGGAACACCGGGGAGCTGTTTTTT.

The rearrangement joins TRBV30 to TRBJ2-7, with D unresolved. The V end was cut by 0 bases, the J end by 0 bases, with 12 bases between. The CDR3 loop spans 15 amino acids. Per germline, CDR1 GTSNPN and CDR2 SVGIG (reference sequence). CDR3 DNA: TGTGCCTGGAGTGTAGGCCAGATCACCTCCTACGAGCAGTACTTC. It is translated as CAWSVGQITSYEQYF.

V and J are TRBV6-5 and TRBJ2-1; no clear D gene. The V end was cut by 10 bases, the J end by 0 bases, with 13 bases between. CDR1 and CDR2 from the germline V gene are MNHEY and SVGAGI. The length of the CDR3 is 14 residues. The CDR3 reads CATSDLISYNEQFF. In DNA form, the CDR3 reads TGTGCCACCAGCGATTTAATCTCCTACAATGAGCAGTTCTTC.

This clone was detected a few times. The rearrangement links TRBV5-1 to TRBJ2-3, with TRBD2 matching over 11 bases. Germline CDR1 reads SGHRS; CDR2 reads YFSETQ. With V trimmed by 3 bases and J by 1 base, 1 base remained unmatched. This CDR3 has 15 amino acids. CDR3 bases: TGCGCCAGCAGCTCGGGACTAGCGGGCACAGATACGCAGTATTTT. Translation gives CASSSGLAGTDTQYF.

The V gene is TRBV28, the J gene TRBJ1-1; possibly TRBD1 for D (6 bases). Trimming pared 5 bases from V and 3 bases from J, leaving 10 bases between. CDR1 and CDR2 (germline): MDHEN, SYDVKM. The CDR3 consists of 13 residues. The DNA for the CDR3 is TGTGCCAGCAGTCTACAGGGCCACACTGAAGCTTTCTTT. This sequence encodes CASSLQGHTEAFF.

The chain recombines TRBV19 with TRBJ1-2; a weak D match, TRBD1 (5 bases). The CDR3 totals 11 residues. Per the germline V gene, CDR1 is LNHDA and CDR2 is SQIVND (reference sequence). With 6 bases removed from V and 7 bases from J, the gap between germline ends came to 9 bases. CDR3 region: CASRRRGGYTF. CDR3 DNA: TGTGCCAGTAGGAGGAGGGGTGGCTACACCTTC.

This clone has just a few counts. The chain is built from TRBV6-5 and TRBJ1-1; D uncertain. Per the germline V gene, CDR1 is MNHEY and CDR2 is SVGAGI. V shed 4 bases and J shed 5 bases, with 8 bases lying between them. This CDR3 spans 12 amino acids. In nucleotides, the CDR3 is TGTGCCAGCAGTTTGGGGAAGACTGAAGCTTTCTTT. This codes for CASSLGKTEAFF.

The CDR3 coding sequence is TGTGCCAGTAACACGGGACAGGGGGACGAAAAACTGTTTTTT. Amino acids: CASNTGQGDEKLFF. The chain recombines TRBV19 with TRBJ1-4, with TRBD1 matching 11 bases. CDR3 length: 14 amino acids. The germline CDR1 and CDR2 sequences are LNHDA and SQIVND (reference sequence). With V trimmed by 7 bases and J by 8 bases, 6 bases remained unmatched.

The DNA of the CDR3 is TGTGCCAGCAGAGGACAGGGCATGGCTTTCTTT. Translation: CASRGQGMAFF. The chain employs TRBV25-1 and TRBJ1-1; TRBD1 matches at 8 bases. The CDR3 is 11 amino acids. V lost 6 bases to trimming and J lost 11 bases; unmatched junction nucleotides: 5. Germline values: CDR1 MGHDK, CDR2 SYGVNS. Full variable domain (missing parts from reference TRBV25-1 and TRBJ1-1): EADIYQTPRYLVIGTGKKITLECSQTMGHDKMYWYQQDPGMELHLIHYSYGVNSTEKGDLSSESTVSRIRTEHFPLTLESARPSHTSQYLCASRGQGMAFFGQGTRLTVV.

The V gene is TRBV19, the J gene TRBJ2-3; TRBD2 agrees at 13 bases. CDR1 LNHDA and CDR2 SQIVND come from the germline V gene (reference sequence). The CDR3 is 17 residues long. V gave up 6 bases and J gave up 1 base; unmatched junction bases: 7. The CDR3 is CASSLTGLAGGTDTQYF. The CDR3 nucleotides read TGTGCCAGTAGCCTTACTGGACTAGCGGGGGGCACAGATACGCAGTATTTT. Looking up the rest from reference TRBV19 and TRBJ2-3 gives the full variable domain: DGGITQSPKYLFRKEGQNVTLSCEQNLNHDAMYWYRQDPGQGLRLIYYSQIVNDFQKGDIAEGYSVSREKKESFPLTVTSAQKNPTAFYLCASSLTGLAGGTDTQYFGPGTRLTVL.